Listed here are 20 T cell receptor beta chains from one sample, sequenced in a study of CD4 T cells in relation to SARS-CoV-2 and coronaviruses (dated by TCRdb to the early 2020s). Receptor amplification or capture employed the immunoSEQ multiplex PCR assay. The source is immuneACCESS, and TCRdb retained only in-frame sequences with V and J called. Part of the clones is not carried over; for the studies checked, unresolved V genes explain less than half of this, and the remainder is unexplained. Recorded for this sample are approximately 70,000 clones; approximately 95% of them occurred a single time. The ten largest account for under 0.25% of the sample. CD4+ T cells from unexposed donors were collected before the COVID-19 pandemic (2011-2018). The sequenced material came from naive CD4+ T cells from PBMCs. What this sample's cell subset or site label stands for: naive CD4+ T cells isolated by negative enrichment. Receptor source: a human donor in good health.

This clone was observed once. The gene calls are TRBV4-1 and TRBJ2-7; 7 bases fit TRBD2. This CDR3 is 16 amino acids long. The germline V gene has CDR1 MGHRA and CDR2 YSYEKL. The J segment lost 4 bases and the V segment lost 4 bases, leaving 13 bases of the junction unmatched. In DNA, the CDR3 is TGCGCCAGCAGCCTTCGGGGACTACCAGGACTGTACGAGCAGTACTTC. Its protein product is CASSLRGLPGLYEQYF.

The chain employs TRBV3-1 (or the pseudogene TRBV3-2) and TRBJ2-7; no definite D call. The CDR3 contains 14 residues. CDR1 and CDR2 from the germline V gene are LGHDT and YNNKEL (reference sequence). Trimming cost V 6 bases and J 0 bases, with 12 bases left between them. This CDR3 is CASRNTASSYEQYF. CDR3 in DNA: TGTGCCAGCAGAAACACTGCGAGCTCCTACGAGCAGTACTTC.

The chain links TRBV7-9 to TRBJ2-7; D is possibly TRBD2 (6 bases). CDR3 size: 14 residues. Germline-derived CDR1 and CDR2 are SEHNR and FQNEAQ (reference sequence). The V end lost 5 bases, the J end lost 7 bases, and 18 bases lay between the germline ends. CDR3: CASSKTSGGLEQYF. DNA for the CDR3: TGTGCCAGCAGCAAGACTAGTGGGGGTCTTGAGCAGTACTTC.

This chain joins TRBV30 and TRBJ1-1; D not resolved. Germline V gene lookup returns CDR1 GTSNPN and CDR2 SVGIG (reference sequence). The germline V and J ends were trimmed by 0 bases and 0 bases, with 5 bases remaining between them. The CDR3 is made up of 13 amino acids. CDR3 nucleotide sequence: TGTGCCTGGAGTGTCCGAATGAACACTGAAGCTTTCTTT. This gives the protein CAWSVRMNTEAFF.

The V and J genes are TRBV3-1 (or the pseudogene TRBV3-2) and TRBJ2-4, with D uncertain. Trimming cost V 1 base and J 9 bases, with 16 bases left between them. The CDR3 is made up of 15 amino acids. Germline CDR1 is LGHDT and CDR2 is YNNKEL (reference sequence). CDR3 region: CASSQVLARGAIQYF. CDR3 in DNA: TGTGCCAGCAGCCAAGTATTAGCCCGAGGAGCCATTCAGTACTTC.

The chain joins TRBV24-1 to TRBJ1-1; D gene uncertain. V lost 9 bases and J lost 2, with 24 bases in between. Germline CDR1 is KGHDR and CDR2 is SFDVKD. This CDR3 region has 17 residues. CDR3 protein: CATDAPPLRKANTEAFF. In DNA form, the CDR3 reads TGTGCCACCGATGCCCCCCCGCTCAGGAAAGCCAACACTGAAGCTTTCTTT.

The chain couples TRBV5-1 to TRBJ2-2, with TRBD1 matching over 9 bases. J was trimmed by 5 bases and V by 4 bases; bases with no gene match: 6. Germline CDR1 SGHRS, CDR2 YFSETQ. The CDR3 consists of 15 residues. This chain's CDR3 is CASSGGQGGTGELFF. The CDR3 coding sequence is TGCGCCAGCAGCGGGGGACAGGGTGGAACCGGGGAGCTGTTTTTT.

V and J are TRBV7-3 and TRBJ1-1; no clear D gene. The CDR3 is 13 residues long. Trimming removed 4 bases from V and 7 bases from J, with 13 bases in between. Per germline, CDR1 SGHTA and CDR2 FQGTGA. CDR3 region: CASSSVGSNEAFF. In DNA, the CDR3 is TGTGCCAGCAGCTCCGTTGGTTCCAATGAAGCTTTCTTT.

J is TRBJ2-7 and V is TRBV12-3 or TRBV12-4, with a weak D call TRBD1 (5 bases). The CDR3 runs 13 residues. V was clipped by 4 bases and J by 4 bases, with 11 bases between them. CDR3 sequence reads: CASSYPSGYEQYF. CDR3 DNA sequence: TGTGCCAGCAGTTACCCCTCAGGGTACGAGCAGTACTTC.

The chain uses TRBV28 and TRBJ2-1, with 8 bases lining up with TRBD2. Trimming took 3 bases from V and 7 from J; bases not matched to a gene: 8. This CDR3 is built from 15 residues. Germline V CDR1 and CDR2: MDHEN, SYDVKM. CDR3: CASSFGGGGGNEQFF. The CDR3 DNA reads as TGTGCCAGCAGTTTCGGGGGGGGAGGCGGAAATGAGCAGTTCTTC. The full variable domain, its missing parts supplied by reference TRBV28 and TRBJ2-1, is DVKVTQSSRYLVKRTGEKVFLECVQDMDHENMFWYRQDPGLGLRLIYFSYDVKMKEKGDIPEGYSVSREKKERFSLILESASTNQTSMYLCASSFGGGGGNEQFFGPGTRLTVL.

This clone was recorded only once. The junction departs from germline at one end; a sequencing error may be responsible. The rearrangement joins TRBV18 to TRBJ2-7; TRBD1 might be the D (5 bases). Germline V gene data show CDR1 as KGHSH and CDR2 as LQKENI. This CDR3 comprises 15 residues. The CDR3 protein is CASSPPSQGSHEQYF. The CDR3 DNA sequence: TGTGCCAGCTCACCACCGAGCCAGGGCTCCCACGAGCAGTACTTC.

This chain joins TRBV5-8 and TRBJ1-2, with 9 bases that match TRBD1. The CDR3 is made up of 15 amino acids. The trim removed 4 bases at V and 7 bases at J, leaving 11 bases unmatched. The germline CDR1 and CDR2 sequences are SGHTS and YDEGEE. Here the CDR3 reads CASSARDRETGGYTF. In DNA, the CDR3 is TGTGCCAGCAGCGCCCGGGACAGGGAGACGGGTGGCTACACCTTC.

The chain is built from TRBV25-1 and TRBJ1-2, with D uncertain. This CDR3 comprises 12 residues. Trimming pared 6 bases from V and 4 bases from J, leaving 9 bases between. CDR1 MGHDK and CDR2 SYGVNS come from the germline V gene. CDR3 bases: TGTGCCAGCAGCCCGGGCGTCTATGGCTACACCTTC. It translates to CASSPGVYGYTF.

This chain links TRBV28 with TRBJ1-1; D perhaps matches TRBD1 (5 bases). Germline values: CDR1 MDHEN, CDR2 SYDVKM. V was clipped by 3 bases and J by 1 base, with 15 bases between them. The CDR3 has 16 residues. The CDR3 coding sequence is TGTGCCAGCAGTTTGGGGGGACTCCTTTCGAACACTGAAGCTTTCTTT. It specifies CASSLGGLLSNTEAFF.

This chain connects TRBV5-5 to TRBJ2-4; no clear D gene. V gave up 0 bases and J gave up 0 bases, with 4 bases separating them. Germline CDR1 reads SGHKS; CDR2 reads YYEKEE (reference sequence). The CDR3 runs 14 residues. CDR3 coding DNA: TGTGCCAGCAGCTTGGGGACAGCCAAAAACATTCAGTACTTC. Residues: CASSLGTAKNIQYF.

The chain combines TRBV10-1 with TRBJ1-3; D gene unclear. The V gene's germline CDR1 is WNHNN and CDR2 SYGVQD (reference sequence). Trimming stripped 5 bases from V and 1 base from J, with 6 bases between. The CDR3 consists of 13 residues. CDR3 sequence: CASSSQSGNTIYF. The CDR3 DNA follows: TGCGCCAGCAGTTCCCAATCTGGAAACACCATATATTTT.

The chain combines TRBV6-5 with TRBJ1-1; D unclear. V was pared by 7 bases and J by 4 bases, with 19 bases between. CDR1 is MNHEY and CDR2 is SVGAGI in the germline V gene. This CDR3 contains 15 residues. The CDR3 sequence is CASTPSGSGITEAFF. CDR3 coding DNA: TGTGCCAGCACTCCCAGCGGGTCCGGAATCACTGAAGCTTTCTTT.

The table lists this clone with a count of one. The V call is TRBV18, the J call TRBJ1-3; no clear D. The germline V and J ends were trimmed by 3 bases and 2 bases, with 8 bases remaining between them. Germline V CDR1 and CDR2: KGHSH, LQKENI. There are 14 residues in the CDR3. The CDR3 loop reads CASSPAVTGNTIYF. DNA of the CDR3: TGTGCCAGCTCACCGGCGGTGACTGGAAACACCATATATTTT.

The chain links TRBV25-1 to TRBJ1-5; possibly TRBD1 for D (6 bases). The germline V gene has CDR1 MGHDK and CDR2 SYGVNS. This CDR3 comprises 16 residues. V lost 2 bases, J lost 0 bases, and 11 bases lay in between. The CDR3 DNA is TGTGCCAGCAGTGAAGGGGGGCGGACTAGCAATCAGCCCCAGCATTTT. Amino acid sequence: CASSEGGRTSNQPQHF. Combining the CDR3 with reference TRBV25-1 and TRBJ1-5 gives the whole variable domain EADIYQTPRYLVIGTGKKITLECSQTMGHDKMYWYQQDPGMELHLIHYSYGVNSTEKGDLSSESTVSRIRTEHFPLTLESARPSHTSQYLCASSEGGRTSNQPQHFGDGTRLSIL.

Only a few counts were recorded for this clone. CDR3 sequence: CATSREAFGTGELFF. The DNA of the CDR3 is TGTGCCACCAGCAGAGAAGCTTTCGGCACCGGGGAGCTGTTTTTT. V and J are TRBV15 and TRBJ2-2; no reliable D call. The germline V gene has CDR1 LNHNV and CDR2 YYDKDF (reference sequence). The CDR3 covers 15 residues. V lost 0 bases, J lost 4 bases, and 9 bases lay in between.